Listed here are 2 T cell receptor beta chains from one sample, sequenced in a study of blood T cells in healthy people across ages. Alongside a J-beta primer mix, a sample-barcoded 5' primer served in a second PCR lasting roughly 7 to 11 cycles. TCRdb redid the calling of the 5' RACE reads with MiXCR, one entry per CDR3 protein. The sample lists approximately 290,000 distinct CDR3 sequences; about 25% were seen once. The sample consisted of blood. These receptor sequences come from an older woman in good health.

As DNA, the CDR3 is TGTGCCAGCAGTCCCATCACTAGCTTAGCCAGACGAGCGGATACGCAGTATTTT. Translated: CASSPITSLARRADTQYF. The V and J genes are TRBV27 and TRBJ2-3, with D possibly being TRBD2 (6 bases). CDR3 length: 18 residues. Germline assignment: CDR1 MNHEY and CDR2 SMNVEV (reference sequence). Trimming took off 5 bases at V and 6 bases at J, with 27 bases between the two ends.

The chain combines TRBV19 with TRBJ1-2, with D possibly being TRBD1 (5 bases). CDR3 size: 15 residues. CDR1 LNHDA and CDR2 SQIVND come from the germline V gene (reference sequence). Trimming left V 4 bases short and J 7 bases short, with 19 bases between. CDR3 sequence (DNA): TGTGCCAGTAGTACAATTTCCCTGGGGGACCGTGGCTACACCTTC. Residues: CASSTISLGDRGYTF.